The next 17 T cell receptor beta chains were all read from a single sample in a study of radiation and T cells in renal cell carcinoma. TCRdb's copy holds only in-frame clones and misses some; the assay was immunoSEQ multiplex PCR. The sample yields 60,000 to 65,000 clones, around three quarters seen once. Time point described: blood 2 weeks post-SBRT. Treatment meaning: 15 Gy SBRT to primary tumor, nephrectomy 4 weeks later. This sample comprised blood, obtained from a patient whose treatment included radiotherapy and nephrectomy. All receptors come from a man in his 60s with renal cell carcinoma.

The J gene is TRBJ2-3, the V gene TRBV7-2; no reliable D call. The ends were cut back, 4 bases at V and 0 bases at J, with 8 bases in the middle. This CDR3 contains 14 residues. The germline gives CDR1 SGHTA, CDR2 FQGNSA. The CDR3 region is CASSSLESTDTQYF. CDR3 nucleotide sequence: TGTGCCAGCAGCTCTCTAGAAAGCACAGATACGCAGTATTTT.

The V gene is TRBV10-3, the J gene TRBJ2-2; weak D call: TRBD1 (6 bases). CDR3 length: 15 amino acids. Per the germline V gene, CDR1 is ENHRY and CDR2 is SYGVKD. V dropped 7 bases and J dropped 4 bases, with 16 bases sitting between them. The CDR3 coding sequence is TGTGCCATCAATTCGGACAGAACCTCCACCGGGGAGCTGTTTTTT. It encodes CAINSDRTSTGELFF.

CDR3 bases: TGTGCCAGTAGTTTGGGACATATGAACACTGAAGCTTTCTTT. Protein sequence: CASSLGHMNTEAFF. The V call is TRBV19, the J call TRBJ1-1; the D gene is possibly TRBD1 (6 bases). Trimming pared 5 bases from V and 0 bases from J, leaving 10 bases between. CDR1 and CDR2 (germline): LNHDA, SQIVND (reference sequence). This CDR3 comprises 14 residues.

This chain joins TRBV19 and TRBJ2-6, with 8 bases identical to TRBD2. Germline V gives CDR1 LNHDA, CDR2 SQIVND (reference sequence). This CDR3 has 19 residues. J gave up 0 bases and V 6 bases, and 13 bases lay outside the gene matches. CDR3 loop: CASSANERELSSGANVLTF. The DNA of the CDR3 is TGTGCCAGTAGCGCCAATGAGCGGGAGCTGAGCTCTGGGGCCAACGTCCTGACTTTC. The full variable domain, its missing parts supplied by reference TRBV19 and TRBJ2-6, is DGGITQSPKYLFRKEGQNVTLSCEQNLNHDAMYWYRQDPGQGLRLIYYSQIVNDFQKGDIAEGYSVSREKKESFPLTVTSAQKNPTAFYLCASSANERELSSGANVLTFGAGSRLTVL.

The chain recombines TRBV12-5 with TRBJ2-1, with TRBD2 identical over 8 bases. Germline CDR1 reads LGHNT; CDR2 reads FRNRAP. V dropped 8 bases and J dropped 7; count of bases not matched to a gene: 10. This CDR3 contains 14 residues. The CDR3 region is CASSTTGGINEQFF. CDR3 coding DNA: TGTGCTAGTTCGACAACGGGAGGGATAAATGAGCAGTTCTTC.

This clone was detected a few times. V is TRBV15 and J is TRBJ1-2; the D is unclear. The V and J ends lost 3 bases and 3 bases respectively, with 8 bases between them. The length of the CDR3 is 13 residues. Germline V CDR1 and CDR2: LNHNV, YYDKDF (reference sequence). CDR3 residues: CATSRDGHYGYTF. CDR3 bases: TGTGCCACCAGCAGGGACGGGCACTATGGCTACACCTTC.

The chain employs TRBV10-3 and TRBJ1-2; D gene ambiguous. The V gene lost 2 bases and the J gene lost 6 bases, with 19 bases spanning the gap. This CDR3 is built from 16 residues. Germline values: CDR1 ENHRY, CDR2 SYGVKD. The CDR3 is CAISEPWSGRNNGYTF. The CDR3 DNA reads TGTGCCATCAGTGAGCCGTGGTCGGGAAGGAATAATGGCTACACCTTC.

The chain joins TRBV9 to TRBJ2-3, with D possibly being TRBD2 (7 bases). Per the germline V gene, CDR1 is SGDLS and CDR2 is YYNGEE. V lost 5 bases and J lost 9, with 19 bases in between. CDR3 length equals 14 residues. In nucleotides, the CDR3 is TGTGCCAGCAGTGCAGGGGAGGGACTGGGGACGCAGTATTTT. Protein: CASSAGEGLGTQYF.

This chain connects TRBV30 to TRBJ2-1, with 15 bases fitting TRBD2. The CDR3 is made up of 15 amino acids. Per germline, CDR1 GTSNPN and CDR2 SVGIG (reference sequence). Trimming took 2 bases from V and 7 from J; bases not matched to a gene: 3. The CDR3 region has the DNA TGTGCCTGGAGTACGGGACTAGCGGGGGGAAATGAGCAGTTCTTC. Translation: CAWSTGLAGGNEQFF.

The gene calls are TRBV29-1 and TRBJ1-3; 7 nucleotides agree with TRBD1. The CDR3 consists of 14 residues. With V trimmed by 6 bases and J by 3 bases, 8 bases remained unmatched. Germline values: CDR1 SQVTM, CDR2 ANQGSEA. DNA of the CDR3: TGCAGCGTCCGGGGACAGCCGAGTGGAAACACCATATATTTT. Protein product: CSVRGQPSGNTIYF.

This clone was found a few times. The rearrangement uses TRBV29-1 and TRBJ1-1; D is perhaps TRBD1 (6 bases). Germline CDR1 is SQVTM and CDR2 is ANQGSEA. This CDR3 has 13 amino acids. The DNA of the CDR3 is TGCAGAGCCTCCGGGGGACAGAACACTGAAGCTTTCTTT. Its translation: CRASGGQNTEAFF.

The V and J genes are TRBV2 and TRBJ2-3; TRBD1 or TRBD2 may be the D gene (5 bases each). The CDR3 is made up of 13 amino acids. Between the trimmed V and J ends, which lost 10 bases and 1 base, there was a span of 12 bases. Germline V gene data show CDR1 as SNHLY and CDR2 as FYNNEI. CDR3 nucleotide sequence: TGTGCCATGGGGCCGGGGCGCACAGATACGCAGTATTTT. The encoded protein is CAMGPGRTDTQYF.

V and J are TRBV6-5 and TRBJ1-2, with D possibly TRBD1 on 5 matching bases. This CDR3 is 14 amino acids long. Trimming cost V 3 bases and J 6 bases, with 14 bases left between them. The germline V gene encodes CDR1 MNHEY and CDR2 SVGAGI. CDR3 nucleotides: TGTGCCAGCAGTTATGTGAGGGGATTAGATGGCTACACCTTC. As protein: CASSYVRGLDGYTF.

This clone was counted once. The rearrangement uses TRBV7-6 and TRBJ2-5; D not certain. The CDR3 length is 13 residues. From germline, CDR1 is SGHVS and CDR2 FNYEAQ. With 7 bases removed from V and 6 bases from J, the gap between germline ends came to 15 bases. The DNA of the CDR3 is TGTGCCAGCATGGGGTTAGGTCTCAAGACCCAGTACTTC. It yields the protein CASMGLGLKTQYF.

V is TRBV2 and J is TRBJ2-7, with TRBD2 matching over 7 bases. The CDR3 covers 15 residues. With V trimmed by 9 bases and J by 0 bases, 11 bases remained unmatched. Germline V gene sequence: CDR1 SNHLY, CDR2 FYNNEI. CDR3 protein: CASGRQSGVSYEQYF. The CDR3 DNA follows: TGTGCCAGTGGCCGTCAAAGCGGGGTCTCCTACGAGCAGTACTTC.

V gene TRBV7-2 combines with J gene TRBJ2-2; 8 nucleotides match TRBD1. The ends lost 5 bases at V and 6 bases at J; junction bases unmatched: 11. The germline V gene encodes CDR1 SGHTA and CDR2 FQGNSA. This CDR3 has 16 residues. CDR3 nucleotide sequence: TGTGCCAGCAGCCCCGGCGGGCAGGGGGCCGCCGGGGAGCTGTTTTTT. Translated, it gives CASSPGGQGAAGELFF.

As DNA, the CDR3 is TGTGCCAGCTCACCCCGGGACAGAGACTACGAGCAGTACTTC. Translated: CASSPRDRDYEQYF. The chain combines TRBV18 with TRBJ2-7; 7 nucleotides align to TRBD1. From germline, CDR1 is KGHSH and CDR2 LQKENI. Losses at the gene ends were 3 bases for V and 3 bases for J; bases not matched to a gene: 5. The CDR3 is 14 amino acids.